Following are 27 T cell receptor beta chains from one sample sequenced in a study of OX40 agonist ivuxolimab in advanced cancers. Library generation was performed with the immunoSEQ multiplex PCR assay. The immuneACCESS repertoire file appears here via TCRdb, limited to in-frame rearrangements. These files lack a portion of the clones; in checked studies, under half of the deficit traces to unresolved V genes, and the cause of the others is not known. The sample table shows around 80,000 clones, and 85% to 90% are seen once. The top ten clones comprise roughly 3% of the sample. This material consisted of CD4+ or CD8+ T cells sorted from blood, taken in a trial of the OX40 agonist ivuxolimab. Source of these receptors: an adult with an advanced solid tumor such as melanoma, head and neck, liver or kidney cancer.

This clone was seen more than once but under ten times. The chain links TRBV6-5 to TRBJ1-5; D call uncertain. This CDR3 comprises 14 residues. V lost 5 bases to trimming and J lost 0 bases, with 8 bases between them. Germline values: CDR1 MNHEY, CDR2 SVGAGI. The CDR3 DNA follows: TGTGCCAGCAGTGGAGGAGTTAGCAATCAGCCCCAGCATTTT. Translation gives CASSGGVSNQPQHF.

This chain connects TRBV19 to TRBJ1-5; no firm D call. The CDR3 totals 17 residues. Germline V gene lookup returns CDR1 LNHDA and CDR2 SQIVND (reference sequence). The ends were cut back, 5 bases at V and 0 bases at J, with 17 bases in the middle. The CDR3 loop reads CASSSRTRWDSNQPQHF. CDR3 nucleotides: TGTGCCAGTAGTTCCCGGACCCGCTGGGATAGCAATCAGCCCCAGCATTTT.

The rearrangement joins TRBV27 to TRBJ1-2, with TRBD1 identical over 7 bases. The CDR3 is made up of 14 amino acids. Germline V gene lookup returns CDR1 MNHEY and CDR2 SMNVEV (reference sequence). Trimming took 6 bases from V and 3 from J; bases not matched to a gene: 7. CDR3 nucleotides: TGTGCCAGCAGACTATCTACAGGGGACTATGGCTACACCTTC. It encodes CASRLSTGDYGYTF.

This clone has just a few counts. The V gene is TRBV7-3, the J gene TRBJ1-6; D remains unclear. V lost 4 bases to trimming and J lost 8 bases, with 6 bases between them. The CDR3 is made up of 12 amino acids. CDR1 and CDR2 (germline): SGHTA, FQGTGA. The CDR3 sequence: CASSSDYSPLHF. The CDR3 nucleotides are TGTGCCAGCAGCTCAGACTATTCACCCCTCCACTTT.

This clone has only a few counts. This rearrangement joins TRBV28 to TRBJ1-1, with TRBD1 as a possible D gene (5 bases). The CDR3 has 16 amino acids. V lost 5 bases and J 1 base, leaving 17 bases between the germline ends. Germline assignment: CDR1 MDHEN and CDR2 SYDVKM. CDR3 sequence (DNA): TGTGCCAGCAGTCCCTCCGGGGCCCGACCGAACACTGAAGCTTTCTTT. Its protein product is CASSPSGARPNTEAFF.

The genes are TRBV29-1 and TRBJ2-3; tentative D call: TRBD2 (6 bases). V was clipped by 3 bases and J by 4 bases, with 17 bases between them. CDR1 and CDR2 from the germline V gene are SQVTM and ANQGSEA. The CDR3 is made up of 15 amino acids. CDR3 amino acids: CSVEAGGVFADTQYF. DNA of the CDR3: TGCAGCGTTGAGGCTGGCGGGGTTTTCGCAGATACGCAGTATTTT.

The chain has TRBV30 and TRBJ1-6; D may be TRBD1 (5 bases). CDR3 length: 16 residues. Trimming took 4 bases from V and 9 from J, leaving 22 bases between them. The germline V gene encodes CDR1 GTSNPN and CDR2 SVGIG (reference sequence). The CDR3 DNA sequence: TGTGCCTGGACCAAACCCGGGTCAGGGTTCGGTTCACCCCTCCACTTT. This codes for CAWTKPGSGFGSPLHF.

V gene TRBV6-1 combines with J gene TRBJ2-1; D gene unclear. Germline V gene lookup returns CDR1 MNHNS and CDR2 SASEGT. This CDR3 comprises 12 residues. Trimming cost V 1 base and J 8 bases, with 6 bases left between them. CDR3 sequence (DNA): TGTGCCAGCAGTGAAGGTCTGGATGAGCAGTTCTTC. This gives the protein CASSEGLDEQFF.

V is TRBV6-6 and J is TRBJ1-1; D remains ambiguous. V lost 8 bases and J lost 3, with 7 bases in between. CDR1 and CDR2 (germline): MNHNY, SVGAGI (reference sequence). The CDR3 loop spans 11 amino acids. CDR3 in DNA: TGTGCCAGCCTGACATACACTGAAGCTTTCTTT. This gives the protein CASLTYTEAFF.

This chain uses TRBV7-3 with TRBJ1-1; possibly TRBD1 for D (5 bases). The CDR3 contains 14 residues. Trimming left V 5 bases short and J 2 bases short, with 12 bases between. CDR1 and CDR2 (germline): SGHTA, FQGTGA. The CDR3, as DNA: TGTGCCAGCAGCCCCTCAGGGATTAACACTGAAGCTTTCTTT. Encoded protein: CASSPSGINTEAFF.

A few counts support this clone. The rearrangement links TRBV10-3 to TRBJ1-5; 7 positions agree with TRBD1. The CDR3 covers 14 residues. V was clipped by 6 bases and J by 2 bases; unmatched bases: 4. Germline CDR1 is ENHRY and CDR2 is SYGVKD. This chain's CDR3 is CAIRRGQGNQPQHF. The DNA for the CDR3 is TGTGCCATCAGGAGGGGGCAGGGCAATCAGCCCCAGCATTTT.

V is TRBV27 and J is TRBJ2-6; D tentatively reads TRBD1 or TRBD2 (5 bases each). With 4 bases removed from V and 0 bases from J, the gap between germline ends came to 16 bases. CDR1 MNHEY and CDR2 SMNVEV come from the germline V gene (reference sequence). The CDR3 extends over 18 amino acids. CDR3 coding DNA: TGTGCCAGCAGTTACCAGGGTCGAACTAGCTCTGGGGCCAACGTCCTGACTTTC. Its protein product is CASSYQGRTSSGANVLTF.

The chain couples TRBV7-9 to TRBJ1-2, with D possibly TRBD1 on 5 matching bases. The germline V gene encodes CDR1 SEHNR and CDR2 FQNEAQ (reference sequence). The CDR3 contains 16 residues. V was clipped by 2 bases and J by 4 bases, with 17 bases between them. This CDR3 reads CASSLRRDSGIYGYTF. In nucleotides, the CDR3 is TGTGCCAGCAGCTTACGACGGGACTCCGGGATCTATGGCTACACCTTC. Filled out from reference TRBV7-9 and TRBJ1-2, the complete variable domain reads DTGVSQNPRHKITKRGQNVTFRCDPISEHNRLYWYRQTLGQGPEFLTYFQNEAQLEKSRLLSDRFSAERPKGSFSTLEIQRTEQGDSAMYLCASSLRRDSGIYGYTFGSGTRLTVV.

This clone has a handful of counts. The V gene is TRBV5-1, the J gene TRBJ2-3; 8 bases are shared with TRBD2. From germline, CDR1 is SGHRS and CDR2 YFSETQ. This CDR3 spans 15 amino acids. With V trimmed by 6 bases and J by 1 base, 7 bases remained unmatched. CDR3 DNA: TGCGCCAGCACGATAGCGGGGACGCGCACAGATACGCAGTATTTT. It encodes CASTIAGTRTDTQYF.

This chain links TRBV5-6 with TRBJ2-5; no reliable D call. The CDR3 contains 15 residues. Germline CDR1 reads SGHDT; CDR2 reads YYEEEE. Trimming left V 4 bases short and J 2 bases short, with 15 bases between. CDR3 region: CASSPSPGPQETQYF. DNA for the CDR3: TGTGCCAGCAGCCCGTCGCCAGGTCCTCAAGAGACCCAGTACTTC. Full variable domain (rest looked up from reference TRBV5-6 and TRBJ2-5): DAGVTQSPTHLIKTRGQQVTLRCSPKSGHDTVSWYQQALGQGPQFIFQYYEEEERQRGNFPDRFSGHQFPNYSSELNVNALLLGDSALYLCASSPSPGPQETQYFGPGTRLLVL.

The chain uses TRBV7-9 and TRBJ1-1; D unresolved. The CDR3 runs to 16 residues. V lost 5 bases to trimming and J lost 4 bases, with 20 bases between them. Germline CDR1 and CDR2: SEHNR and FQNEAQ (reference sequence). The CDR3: CASSRKTSKPGTEAFF. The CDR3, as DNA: TGTGCCAGCAGCCGCAAAACGTCGAAACCGGGCACTGAAGCTTTCTTT.

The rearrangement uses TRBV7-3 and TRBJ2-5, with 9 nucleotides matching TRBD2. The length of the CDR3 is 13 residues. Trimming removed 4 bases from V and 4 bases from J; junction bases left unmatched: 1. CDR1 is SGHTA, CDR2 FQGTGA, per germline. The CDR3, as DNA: TGTGCCAGCAGCTCGACTAGCGGAGAGACCCAGTACTTC. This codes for CASSSTSGETQYF. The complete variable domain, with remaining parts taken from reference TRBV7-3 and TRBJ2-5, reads GAGVSQTPSNKVTEKGKYVELRCDPISGHTALYWYRQSLGQGPEFLIYFQGTGAADDSGLPNDRFFAVRPEGSVSTLKIQRTERGDSAVYLCASSSTSGETQYFGPGTRLLVL.

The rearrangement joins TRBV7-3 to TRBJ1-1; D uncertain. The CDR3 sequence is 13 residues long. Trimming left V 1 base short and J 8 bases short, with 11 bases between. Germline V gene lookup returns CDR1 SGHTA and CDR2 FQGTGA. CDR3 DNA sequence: TGTGCCAGCAGCTTAATAGTTGGTGGAGAAGCTTTCTTT. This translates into CASSLIVGGEAFF.

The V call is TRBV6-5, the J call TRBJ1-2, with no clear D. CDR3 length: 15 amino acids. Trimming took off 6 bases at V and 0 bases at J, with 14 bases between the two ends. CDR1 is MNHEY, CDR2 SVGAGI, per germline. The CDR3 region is CASSLSGPPNYGYTF. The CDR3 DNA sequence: TGTGCCAGCAGCTTGTCAGGACCTCCTAACTATGGCTACACCTTC.

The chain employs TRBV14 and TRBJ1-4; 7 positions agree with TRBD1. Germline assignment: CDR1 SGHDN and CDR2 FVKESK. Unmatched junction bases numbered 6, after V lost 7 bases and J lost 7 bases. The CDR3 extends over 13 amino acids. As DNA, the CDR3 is TGTGCCAGCAAGAAGGGGGCCAGTGAAAAACTGTTTTTT. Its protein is CASKKGASEKLFF.

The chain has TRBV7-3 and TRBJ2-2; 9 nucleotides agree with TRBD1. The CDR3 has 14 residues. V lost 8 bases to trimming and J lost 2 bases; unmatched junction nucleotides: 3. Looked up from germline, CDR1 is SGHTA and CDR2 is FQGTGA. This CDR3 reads CASGDRVNTGELFF. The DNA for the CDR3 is TGTGCCAGCGGGGACAGGGTAAACACCGGGGAGCTGTTTTTT. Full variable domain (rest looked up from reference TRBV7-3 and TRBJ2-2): GAGVSQTPSNKVTEKGKYVELRCDPISGHTALYWYRQSLGQGPEFLIYFQGTGAADDSGLPNDRFFAVRPEGSVSTLKIQRTERGDSAVYLCASGDRVNTGELFFGEGSRLTVL.

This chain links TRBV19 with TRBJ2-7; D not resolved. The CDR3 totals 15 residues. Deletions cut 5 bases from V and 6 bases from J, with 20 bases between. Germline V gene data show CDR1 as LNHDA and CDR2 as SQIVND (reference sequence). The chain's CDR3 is CASSFGGSPAPEQYF. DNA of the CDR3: TGTGCCAGTAGTTTCGGCGGCTCCCCGGCCCCCGAGCAGTACTTC.

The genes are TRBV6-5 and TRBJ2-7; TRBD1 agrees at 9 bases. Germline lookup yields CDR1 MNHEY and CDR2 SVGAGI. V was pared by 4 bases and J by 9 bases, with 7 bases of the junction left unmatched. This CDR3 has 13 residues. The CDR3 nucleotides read TGTGCCAGCAGTTCCGGACAGGGGTTTCGGCAGTACTTC. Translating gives CASSSGQGFRQYF.

The CDR3 is CASSGTVGGYTF. CDR3 sequence (DNA): TGTGCCAGCAGCGGGACAGTTGGTGGCTACACCTTC. V usage is TRBV6-6 and J usage is TRBJ1-2; 7 bases are a match to TRBD1. Trimming at V came to 6 bases and at J to 7 bases, leaving 5 bases not matched to a gene. The CDR3 extends over 12 amino acids. Germline assignment: CDR1 MNHNY and CDR2 SVGAGI (reference sequence).

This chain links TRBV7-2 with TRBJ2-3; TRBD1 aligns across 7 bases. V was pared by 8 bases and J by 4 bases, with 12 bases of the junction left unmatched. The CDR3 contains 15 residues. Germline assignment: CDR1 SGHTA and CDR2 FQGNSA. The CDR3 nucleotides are TGTGCCAGCCGTTGGGTGGGACAGCCCTCAGATACGCAGTATTTT. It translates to CASRWVGQPSDTQYF.

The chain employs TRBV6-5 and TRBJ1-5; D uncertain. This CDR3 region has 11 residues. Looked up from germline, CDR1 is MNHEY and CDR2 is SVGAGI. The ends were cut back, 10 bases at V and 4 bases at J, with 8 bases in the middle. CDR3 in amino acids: CATGVNQPQHF. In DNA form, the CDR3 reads TGTGCCACAGGTGTAAATCAGCCCCAGCATTTT.

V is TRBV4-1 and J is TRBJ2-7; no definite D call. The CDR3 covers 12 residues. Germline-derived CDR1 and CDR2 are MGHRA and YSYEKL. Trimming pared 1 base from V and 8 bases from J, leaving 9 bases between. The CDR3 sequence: CASSQALRKQYF. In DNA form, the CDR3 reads TGCGCCAGCAGCCAAGCCTTACGCAAGCAGTACTTC.